This TCR beta chain was recorded in a study of CD8 T cells in Susac syndrome. CDR1 is MGHRA and CDR2 is YSYEKL in the germline V gene. Trimming took 3 bases from V and 0 from J; bases not matched to a gene: 7. The CDR3 spans 18 residues. RNA was extracted with the RNeasy kit, and a quantity of about 0.45 to 1 ug was reverse transcribed using random hexamers. TCRdb re-derived calls from the immunoSEQ multiplex PCR reads in MiXCR, one entry per CDR3 protein. The table lists 80,000 to 90,000 distinct CDR3 sequences, roughly 91% of them singletons. This clonotype is a singleton in its sample. The chain has TRBV4-1 and TRBJ1-5, with 11 bases that match TRBD1. Input material: CD8+ T cells from PBMCs. The TCR was taken from a human donor in good health. CDR3: CASSHSGTGGYSNQPQHF. The CDR3 DNA follows: TGCGCCAGCAGCCATTCCGGGACAGGGGGATATAGCAATCAGCCCCAGCATTTT.